The entry that follows covers one TCR beta chain sequence. In the authors' workflow: For nucleated cells, counts were estimated from reference gene primer amplification. Data came from immunoSEQ multiplex PCR; TCRdb stores just in-frame clones and leaves some out. V, J and clone size derive from that table, while D and trimming were established from the DNA sequence. This sample has approximately 290,000 clones, with 70% to 90% found just once. In germline, CDR1 is SGHDT, CDR2 YYEEEE. The CDR3 spans 16 residues. After removal of 4 bases from V and 3 bases from J, the junction contained 7 bases not matched to a gene. Clinical history reported by participants formed the basis on which cohorts were assigned. The data stem from a study of blood T cell repertoires in COVID-19. About the research overall: Acute and convalescent COVID-19 samples came from the United States, Italy and Spain. The analysed material was cDNA or gDNA that came from T cells, B-cell-depleted T cells, or PBMCs.

This chain links TRBV5-6 with TRBJ2-2; the match to TRBD1 covers 9 bases. The sequence was collected from a woman younger than 45 who had recovered from COVID-19. Specimen: PBMCs or T cells enriched from blood (not recorded which). The CDR3 here is CASSTKQGADTGELFF. CDR3 sequence (DNA): TGTGCCAGCAGCACCAAACAGGGGGCGGACACCGGGGAGCTGTTTTTT.